This T cell receptor beta chain was retrieved from a study of blood T cells in healthy people across ages. The people who gave samples were healthy Caucasians from Russia, aged about 6 to 95. The authors extracted at least 5 micrograms of total RNA per sample. A few counts support this clonotype. The authors ran a second PCR of roughly 6 to 11 cycles using a sample-barcoded 5' primer and a J-beta primer mix. TCRdb reprocessed the 5' RACE reads via MiXCR and lists one record per CDR3 protein. The sample lists some 760,000 distinct CDR3 sequences, 25% seen once, with roughly 3.8% in the top ten. This same sample was also part of a study on T cells of mothers and their children.

Sequenced material: blood. The source is a boy between 5 and 17 years old in good health.

The DNA of the CDR3 is TGTGCCAGTGCAGGGAATTATGGCTACACCTTC. Amino acids: CASAGNYGYTF. This chain connects TRBV10-3 to TRBJ1-2, with D perhaps TRBD1 (5 bases). CDR1 and CDR2 (germline): ENHRY, SYGVKD. The V end lost 10 bases, the J end lost 5 bases, and 11 bases lay between the germline ends. The CDR3 loop spans 11 amino acids.